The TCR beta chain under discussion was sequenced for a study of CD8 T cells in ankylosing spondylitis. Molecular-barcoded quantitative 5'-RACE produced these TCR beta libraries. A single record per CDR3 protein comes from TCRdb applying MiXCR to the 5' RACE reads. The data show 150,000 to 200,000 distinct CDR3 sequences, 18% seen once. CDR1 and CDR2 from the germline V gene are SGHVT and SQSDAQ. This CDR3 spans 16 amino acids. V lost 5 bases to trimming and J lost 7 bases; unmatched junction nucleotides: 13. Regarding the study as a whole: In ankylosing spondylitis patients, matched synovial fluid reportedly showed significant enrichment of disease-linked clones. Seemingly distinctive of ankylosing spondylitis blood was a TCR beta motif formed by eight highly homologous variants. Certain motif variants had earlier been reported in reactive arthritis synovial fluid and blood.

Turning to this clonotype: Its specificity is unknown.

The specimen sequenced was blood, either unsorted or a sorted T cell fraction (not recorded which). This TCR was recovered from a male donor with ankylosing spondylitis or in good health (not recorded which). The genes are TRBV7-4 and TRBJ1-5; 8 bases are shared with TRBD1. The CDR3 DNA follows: TGTGCCAGCAGCCCCCGGCGGGGACAGGCTAAACAGCCCCAGCATTTT. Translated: CASSPRRGQAKQPQHF.